A selection of T cell receptor beta chains follows, all from one sample in a study of blood T cells in healthy people across ages. TCRdb reprocessed the 5' RACE reads via MiXCR and lists one record per CDR3 protein. Here the sample spans about 630,000 distinct CDR3 sequences, over 20% being singletons. The sample taken for sequencing was blood. The source of these receptors is an older man in good health. CDR3s include the opening cysteine and the closing phenylalanine or tryptophan. D genes are given only for firm matches. Clone size is shown for a subset of rows, as once, few, many or a class of expanded clone.

j_call d_call cdr3_length clone_size v_call cdr3_aa cdr3_nt
TRBJ2-1 TRBD2 15 few TRBV18 CASSPSGRAINEQFF TGTGCCAGCTCACCTTCGGGGAGGGCCATAAATGAGCAGTTCTTC
TRBJ1-2 - 15 once TRBV7-2 CASSLDFRHSLGYTF TGTGCCAGCAGCTTAGATTTTCGGCACAGCCTTGGCTACACCTTC
TRBJ2-5 TRBD1 17 few TRBV5-6 CASSLPGDRGNQEAQYF TGTGCCAGCAGCTTGCCCGGGGACAGGGGGAACCAAGAGGCCCAGTACTTC
TRBJ2-6 - 16 many TRBV12-5 CASGLVPGTGANVLTF TGTGCTAGTGGTTTGGTACCTGGTACTGGGGCCAACGTCCTGACTTTC
TRBJ2-5 TRBD2 15 - TRBV7-2 CASSGWTSISETQYF TGTGCCAGCAGCGGTTGGACTAGCATTTCGGAGACCCAGTACTTC
TRBJ2-5 - 12 - TRBV28 CASTSGWETQYF TGTGCCAGCACCTCAGGGTGGGAGACCCAGTACTTC
TRBJ2-3 TRBD1 15 many TRBV6-5 CASRRGTGSTDTQYF TGTGCCAGCAGGCGAGGGACAGGGTCCACAGATACGCAGTATTTT
TRBJ2-3 TRBD1 18 few TRBV11-2 CASSLGPRTGSSTDTQYF TGTGCCAGCAGCCTCGGCCCTAGGACAGGGAGTAGCACAGATACGCAGTATTTT
TRBJ2-5 - 14 few TRBV29-1 CSVEDHTAQETQYF TGCAGCGTTGAAGATCACACGGCTCAAGAGACCCAGTACTTC
TRBJ2-5 - 16 - TRBV20-1 CSARDEQRTGRQTQYF TGCAGTGCTAGAGATGAGCAGCGAACAGGGAGGCAGACCCAGTACTTC
TRBJ2-7 - 13 - TRBV12-3/TRBV12-4 CASSYSSSYEQYF TGTGCCAGCAGTTACTCGAGCTCCTACGAGCAGTACTTC
TRBJ2-5 - 16 - TRBV3-1 CASSQALSEWGETQYF TGTGCCAGCAGCCAAGCGTTGAGCGAGTGGGGAGAGACCCAGTACTTC